A single sample is the source of the 11 T cell receptor beta chains below, sequenced in a study of T cell changes during pregnancy in multiple sclerosis (dated 2019 in TCRdb). Receptor amplification or capture employed the immunoSEQ multiplex PCR assay. In its TCRdb copy, this immuneACCESS table keeps in-frame sequences only and misses some clones. Where compared with another copy, unresolved V genes explain less than half of these, and the others have no known cause. This sample lists approximately 48,000 clones; 94% were detected once. 0.58% of the sample rests with the top ten. The specimen was CD4+ T cells from peripheral blood mononuclear cells, collected in the second trimester of pregnancy. These receptors originate from a female donor with multiple sclerosis, enrolled in a pregnancy study.

A single count supports this clone. This rearrangement joins TRBV6-5 to TRBJ2-7; D is perhaps TRBD2 (5 bases). This CDR3 has 14 residues. Germline lookup yields CDR1 MNHEY and CDR2 SVGAGI. V lost 4 bases, J lost 2 bases, and 12 bases lay in between. The CDR3 nucleotides are TGTGCCAGCAGTTCCGCCGGACTTGCCTACGAGCAGTACTTC. Translation gives CASSSAGLAYEQYF.

The genes are TRBV6-1 and TRBJ1-2, with 7 bases matching TRBD1. The length of the CDR3 is 14 residues. Germline CDR1 and CDR2: MNHNS and SASEGT. Trimming cost V 6 bases and J 3 bases; bases outside gene matches: 7. The CDR3 nucleotides are TGTGCCAGCAGATTAGGGGGCGCGGACTATGGCTACACCTTC. Protein: CASRLGGADYGYTF.

The rearrangement joins TRBV12-5 to TRBJ2-2; weak D call: TRBD1 (6 bases). The germline V gene encodes CDR1 LGHNT and CDR2 FRNRAP. V was pared by 3 bases and J by 6 bases, with 26 bases between. There are 19 residues in the CDR3. The CDR3: CASGFTHPGQGWGAGELFF. Written as DNA, the CDR3 is TGTGCTAGTGGTTTTACCCACCCAGGGCAGGGGTGGGGTGCCGGGGAGCTGTTTTTT.

This sequence joins TRBV19 and TRBJ2-1; 8 nucleotides align to TRBD2. J lost 4 bases, V lost 3 bases, and 5 bases had no gene match. The CDR3 has 15 residues. CDR1 is LNHDA, CDR2 SQIVND, per germline (reference sequence). CDR3 DNA sequence: TGTGCCAGTAGTATCTCAGCGGGGGATTACAATGAGCAGTTCTTC. The encoded protein is CASSISAGDYNEQFF.

The chain is built from TRBV4-1 and TRBJ2-1; 9 bases line up with TRBD2. Germline CDR1 MGHRA, CDR2 YSYEKL. Losses at the gene ends were 1 base for V and 3 bases for J; bases not matched to a gene: 4. The CDR3 has 16 amino acids. The CDR3 protein is CASSQGRAGGYNEQFF. The CDR3 bases are TGCGCCAGCAGCCAAGGTCGAGCGGGGGGCTACAATGAGCAGTTCTTC.

The chain has TRBV18 and TRBJ2-6; 7 bases are a match to TRBD2. Trimming removed 1 base from V and 0 bases from J; junction bases left unmatched: 9. CDR1 KGHSH and CDR2 LQKENI come from the germline V gene. The CDR3 is made up of 19 amino acids. CDR3 sequence reads: CASSPREGSPHSGANVLTF. CDR3 nucleotide sequence: TGTGCCAGCTCACCACGGGAGGGCAGTCCACACTCTGGGGCCAACGTCCTGACTTTC.

The J gene is TRBJ2-2, the V gene TRBV9; a possible D gene is TRBD2 (6 bases). The CDR3 covers 16 residues. In germline, CDR1 is SGDLS, CDR2 YYNGEE. Trimming removed 0 bases from V and 2 bases from J, with 11 bases in between. CDR3 sequence reads: CASSVGLGLNTGELFF. The CDR3 bases are TGTGCCAGCAGCGTAGGATTAGGACTAAACACCGGGGAGCTGTTTTTT.

The chain has TRBV11-2 and TRBJ1-3, with D perhaps TRBD1 (5 bases). V lost 4 bases and J lost 4, with 17 bases in between. This CDR3 has 16 amino acids. Germline V CDR1 and CDR2: SGHAT, FQNNGV. The CDR3 reads CASSYKTATRGNTIYF. In DNA form, the CDR3 reads TGTGCCAGCAGCTATAAGACAGCCACTCGAGGAAACACCATATATTTT.

J is TRBJ2-3 and V is TRBV7-2; tentative D call: TRBD1 (6 bases). V was cut by 5 bases and J by 5 bases, with 17 bases left in between. Germline CDR1 and CDR2: SGHTA and FQGNSA. The CDR3 is 15 amino acids. Here the CDR3 reads CASSRIQGSRDTQYF. As DNA, the CDR3 is TGTGCCAGCAGCCGGATACAGGGATCGAGAGATACGCAGTATTTT.

The CDR3 loop is CASKEPTDTQYF. The CDR3 nucleotides read TGTGCCAGCAAAGAGCCCACAGATACGCAGTATTTT. The chain is built from TRBV7-6 and TRBJ2-3; no firm D call. The germline V gene encodes CDR1 SGHVS and CDR2 FNYEAQ. V was clipped by 7 bases and J by 2 bases, with 7 bases between them. The CDR3 extends over 12 amino acids.

With respect to this clone: One junction end does not reproduce the germline sequence, and a read error may be involved. The chain joins TRBV25-1 to TRBJ1-1, with a tentative D call TRBD1 (5 bases). The CDR3 consists of 14 residues. Germline CDR1 reads MGHDK; CDR2 reads SYGVNS. CDR3 protein: CASSDWGGNAEAFF. The CDR3 coding sequence is TGTGCCAGCAGTGACTGGGGGGGGAACGCTGAAGCTTTCTTT.